One and the same sample provided the 13 T cell receptor beta chains below, sequenced in a study of T cells after yellow fever vaccination. MiXCR, applied by TCRdb to the 5' RACE reads, yields one record per CDR3 protein. The table has around 120,000 distinct CDR3 sequences, about 7.2% seen once. Material: CD4+ T cells sorted from PBMCs, obtained 45 days after the first yellow fever vaccination. Receptor source: a man between 18 and 29 years old who received the YFV17D yellow fever vaccine.

Ten or more counts support this clonotype. V gene TRBV7-3 combines with J gene TRBJ1-2; TRBD1 is a possible D gene (6 bases). CDR1 and CDR2 (germline): SGHTA, FQGTGA. The CDR3 is 16 amino acids. The V end lost 5 bases, the J end lost 1 base, and 17 bases lay between the germline ends. The CDR3 sequence is CASSPLGGGVNYGYTF. The CDR3 coding sequence is TGTGCCAGCAGCCCTCTAGGAGGGGGTGTTAACTATGGCTACACCTTC.

This clonotype was counted at least ten times. The CDR3 DNA reads TGTGCCAGCAGTGCCAAGGCTGATTACAATGAGCAGTTCTTC. It codes for CASSAKADYNEQFF. The chain couples TRBV12-3 or TRBV12-4 to TRBJ2-1; D gene ambiguous. V was clipped by 5 bases and J by 4 bases, with 12 bases between them. The CDR3 totals 14 residues.

This clonotype was detected ten times or more. This chain connects TRBV5-1 to TRBJ2-3; D is undetermined. In germline, CDR1 is SGHRS, CDR2 YFSETQ. The CDR3 has 14 amino acids. V was cut by 2 bases and J by 1 base, with 8 bases left in between. CDR3 in DNA: TGCGCCAGCAGCTTTTCCGCCGGCACAGATACGCAGTATTTT. The encoded protein is CASSFSAGTDTQYF.

This clonotype has a count of ten or more. The rearrangement joins TRBV5-6 to TRBJ2-3; 11 bases line up with TRBD1. Losses at the gene ends were 4 bases for V and 6 bases for J; bases not matched to a gene: 4. CDR1 and CDR2 (germline): SGHDT, YYEEEE. This CDR3 region has 14 residues. CDR3 amino acids: CASSRTGGLDTQYF. DNA for the CDR3: TGTGCCAGCAGCCGGACAGGGGGCTTGGATACGCAGTATTTT. Variable domain in full (rest from reference TRBV5-6 and TRBJ2-3): DAGVTQSPTHLIKTRGQQVTLRCSPKSGHDTVSWYQQALGQGPQFIFQYYEEEERQRGNFPDRFSGHQFPNYSSELNVNALLLGDSALYLCASSRTGGLDTQYFGPGTRLTVL.

This clonotype was counted ten times or more. The CDR3 protein is CSARGQTNEQFF. The CDR3 bases are TGCAGTGCTAGAGGTCAGACCAATGAGCAGTTCTTC. The V call is TRBV20-1, the J call TRBJ2-1, with unresolved D. The CDR3 is made up of 12 amino acids. The V end lost 1 base, the J end lost 6 bases, and 7 bases lay between the germline ends. The germline gives CDR1 DFQATT, CDR2 SNEGSKA (reference sequence).

This clonotype has ten or more counts. This chain uses TRBV5-1 with TRBJ2-5; D remains ambiguous. Germline lookup yields CDR1 SGHRS and CDR2 YFSETQ. This CDR3 has 16 amino acids. The ends were cut back, 4 bases at V and 9 bases at J, with 25 bases in the middle. The CDR3 region has the DNA TGCGCCAGCAGCGAAGCGAGGTCCCCAGTCAAGAAGGCCCAGTACTTC. Encoded protein: CASSEARSPVKKAQYF. The full variable domain, in which reference TRBV5-1 and TRBJ2-5 provide the parts outside the CDR3, is KAGVTQTPRYLIKTRGQQVTLSCSPISGHRSVSWYQQTPGQGLQFLFEYFSETQRNKGNFPGRFSGRQFSNSRSEMNVSTLELGDSALYLCASSEARSPVKKAQYFGPGTRLLVL.

This clonotype was found many times. The V call is TRBV4-3, the J call TRBJ2-1; D unclear. V lost 4 bases, J lost 7 bases, and 8 bases lay in between. This CDR3 has 12 amino acids. The germline V gene has CDR1 LGHNA and CDR2 YSLEER. The CDR3 loop reads CASSPNGNEQFF. CDR3 sequence (DNA): TGCGCCAGCAGCCCTAATGGGAATGAGCAGTTCTTC.

This clonotype was seen repeatedly, ten times or more. The gene calls are TRBV10-3 and TRBJ1-2; D unclear. CDR1 ENHRY and CDR2 SYGVKD come from the germline V gene. The CDR3 is 12 amino acids. The V and J ends lost 2 bases and 7 bases respectively, with 8 bases between them. Written as DNA, the CDR3 is TGTGCCATCAGTGAGCCGGGCAGTGGCTACACCTTC. Protein sequence: CAISEPGSGYTF.

In its sample, this clonotype was seen many times. V and J are TRBV15 and TRBJ2-3; 8 nucleotides align to TRBD1. The length of the CDR3 is 16 residues. V lost 2 bases to trimming and J lost 8 bases; unmatched junction nucleotides: 12. CDR1 is LNHNV, CDR2 YYDKDF, per germline (reference sequence). CDR3 sequence reads: CATSRSDRDPGGTQYF. CDR3 in DNA: TGTGCCACCAGCAGATCGGACAGGGACCCCGGAGGTACGCAGTATTTT.

This clonotype has ten or more counts. The rearrangement links TRBV6-1 to TRBJ2-4; 8 bases fit TRBD1. CDR1 is MNHNS, CDR2 SASEGT, per germline. V lost 6 bases to trimming and J lost 5 bases; unmatched junction nucleotides: 6. This CDR3 is built from 14 residues. The CDR3 sequence: CASRRGTGENIQYF. The CDR3 DNA reads TGTGCCAGCAGGAGAGGGACAGGAGAAAACATTCAGTACTTC.

This clonotype has ten or more counts. The chain links TRBV27 to TRBJ2-3; the D is unclear. Germline V gives CDR1 MNHEY, CDR2 SMNVEV (reference sequence). This CDR3 is built from 14 residues. Trimming cost V 2 bases and J 0 bases, with 6 bases left between them. The CDR3 coding sequence is TGTGCCAGCAGTTTACTGTCTAGCACAGATACGCAGTATTTT. Its protein product is CASSLLSSTDTQYF.

This clonotype showed up many times. This chain connects TRBV11-1 to TRBJ2-5; TRBD1 is a possible D gene (6 bases). V lost 4 bases and J lost 3, with 15 bases in between. Germline V CDR1 and CDR2: SGHAT, FQDESV (reference sequence). The CDR3 covers 15 residues. DNA for the CDR3: TGTGCCAGCAGCTACACTTACCGGACAGAAGAGACCCAGTACTTC. It translates to CASSYTYRTEETQYF. The complete variable domain, with remaining parts taken from reference TRBV11-1 and TRBJ2-5, reads EAEVAQSPRYKITEKSQAVAFWCDPISGHATLYWYRQILGQGPELLVQFQDESVVDDSQLPKDRFSAERLKGVDSTLKIQPAELGDSAMYLCASSYTYRTEETQYFGPGTRLLVL.

This clonotype was observed at least ten times. The rearrangement joins TRBV12-3 or TRBV12-4 to TRBJ2-1; 10 positions agree with TRBD2. There are 14 residues in the CDR3. With V trimmed by 6 bases and J by 5 bases, 4 bases remained unmatched. This CDR3 reads CASRLAGVNNEQFF. Here the CDR3 DNA reads TGTGCCAGCAGGCTAGCGGGGGTAAACAATGAGCAGTTCTTC.